A selection of T cell receptor beta chains follows, all from one sample in a study of blood T cell repertoires in COVID-19. Data came from immunoSEQ multiplex PCR; TCRdb stores just in-frame clones and leaves some out. The sample contains under 250,000 clones, approximately 85% of which appear only once. Specimen: PBMCs or T cells enriched from blood (not recorded which). The origin of the receptors is a woman between 50 and 59 years old with acute COVID-19. CDR3s include the opening cysteine and the closing phenylalanine or tryptophan. Each record gives: D gene, J gene, V gene, clone size, CDR3 protein, CDR3 DNA. A D gene is named only where the DNA matches it firmly. For some rows the clone size is stated as once, few or many, or as a class when expanded; others skip it.

d_call: TRBD1
j_call: TRBJ2-1
v_call: TRBV6-5
clone_size: .
cdr3_aa: CASRRDSYEQFF
cdr3_nt: TGTGCCAGCAGAAGGGACAGCTATGAGCAGTTCTTC

d_call: .
j_call: TRBJ2-2
v_call: TRBV12-5
clone_size: .
cdr3_aa: CASGSLTGPNTGELFF
cdr3_nt: TGTGCTAGTGGTTCCTTAACAGGGCCCAACACCGGGGAGCTGTTTTTT

d_call: .
j_call: TRBJ2-7
v_call: TRBV19
clone_size: .
cdr3_aa: CASSRRGSYEQYF
cdr3_nt: TGTGCCAGTAGTAGGCGCGGATCCTACGAGCAGTACTTC

d_call: TRBD2
j_call: TRBJ2-1
v_call: TRBV7-2
clone_size: .
cdr3_aa: CASSPLAGGLDEQFF
cdr3_nt: TGTGCCAGCAGCCCACTAGCGGGGGGCCTCGATGAGCAGTTCTTC

d_call: .
j_call: TRBJ2-1
v_call: TRBV19
clone_size: .
cdr3_aa: CASSIISRGEQFF
cdr3_nt: TGTGCCAGTAGTATAATCTCCCGGGGTGAGCAGTTCTTC

d_call: .
j_call: TRBJ1-5
v_call: TRBV7-7
clone_size: .
cdr3_aa: CASSAGDSNQPQHF
cdr3_nt: TGTGCCAGCAGCGCAGGGGACAGCAATCAGCCCCAGCATTTT

d_call: TRBD1
j_call: TRBJ2-3
v_call: TRBV20-1
clone_size: few
cdr3_aa: CSASLGQGVDTQYF
cdr3_nt: TGCAGTGCTAGTCTGGGACAGGGAGTAGATACGCAGTATTTT

d_call: TRBD1
j_call: TRBJ2-7
v_call: TRBV30
clone_size: .
cdr3_aa: CAWSKTGDPYEQYF
cdr3_nt: TGTGCCTGGTCCAAAACAGGGGACCCCTACGAGCAGTACTTC

d_call: .
j_call: TRBJ1-2
v_call: TRBV6-6
clone_size: .
cdr3_aa: CASTDNINYGYTF
cdr3_nt: TGTGCCAGCACGGACAATATTAACTATGGCTACACCTTC

d_call: TRBD1
j_call: TRBJ1-5
v_call: TRBV23-1
clone_size: .
cdr3_aa: CASSPDRGHQPQHF
cdr3_nt: TGCGCCAGCAGCCCGGACAGGGGGCATCAGCCCCAGCATTTT

d_call: TRBD2
j_call: TRBJ2-1
v_call: TRBV11-2
clone_size: .
cdr3_aa: CASSSGRGGPAAYNEQFF
cdr3_nt: TGTGCCAGCAGCTCCGGGCGGGGGGGCCCGGCGGCCTACAATGAGCAGTTCTTC

d_call: .
j_call: TRBJ1-5
v_call: TRBV7-9
clone_size: few
cdr3_aa: CASSQQGSNQPQHF
cdr3_nt: TGTGCCAGCAGTCAACAGGGAAGCAATCAGCCCCAGCATTTT

d_call: .
j_call: TRBJ1-3
v_call: TRBV30
clone_size: .
cdr3_aa: CAWIQPGLRDSGNTIYF
cdr3_nt: TGTGCCTGGATCCAACCGGGACTGAGGGATTCTGGAAACACCATATATTTT

d_call: TRBD2
j_call: TRBJ2-3
v_call: TRBV5-1
clone_size: .
cdr3_aa: CASSPTSGGFTDTQYF
cdr3_nt: TGCGCCAGCAGCCCGACTAGCGGGGGATTCACAGATACGCAGTATTTT

d_call: TRBD2
j_call: TRBJ2-5
v_call: TRBV19
clone_size: .
cdr3_aa: CASRKVASGGVETQYF
cdr3_nt: TGTGCCAGTAGAAAGGTGGCTAGCGGGGGGGTAGAGACCCAGTACTTC

d_call: TRBD1
j_call: TRBJ1-3
v_call: TRBV9
clone_size: .
cdr3_aa: CASSPFSGTVGNTIYF
cdr3_nt: TGTGCCAGCAGCCCGTTTTCTGGGACAGTTGGAAACACCATATATTTT

d_call: TRBD1
j_call: TRBJ1-1
v_call: TRBV18
clone_size: .
cdr3_aa: CACRQGPNTEAFF
cdr3_nt: TGTGCCTGTAGACAGGGACCGAACACTGAAGCTTTCTTT

d_call: TRBD1
j_call: TRBJ2-7
v_call: TRBV16
clone_size: once
cdr3_aa: CASSLGQGVSEQYF
cdr3_nt: TGTGCCAGCAGCCTGGGACAGGGGGTTTCCGAGCAGTACTTC

d_call: TRBD1
j_call: TRBJ1-4
v_call: TRBV2
clone_size: .
cdr3_aa: CASSDGTGVEKLFF
cdr3_nt: TGTGCCAGCAGTGACGGGACAGGGGTCGAAAAACTGTTTTTT

d_call: TRBD1
j_call: TRBJ2-1
v_call: TRBV7-9
clone_size: .
cdr3_aa: CASSPGTGIHEQFF
cdr3_nt: TGTGCCAGCAGCCCCGGGACAGGGATCCATGAGCAGTTCTTC

d_call: .
j_call: TRBJ2-3
v_call: TRBV11-2
clone_size: .
cdr3_aa: CASSLQRGTDTQYF
cdr3_nt: TGTGCCAGCAGCTTGCAGCGGGGCACAGATACGCAGTATTTT